This TCR beta chain is drawn from a study of T cell responses to AZD1222 COVID-19 vaccine. Points from the study as a whole: A mostly white British donor set with more females was recruited, and clonal diversity was possibly underestimated. Variant regions that are unmutated are reportedly the target of nearly half of spike-specific TCRs. There were repertoire samples only from the period after the peak T cell response.

Produced via immunoSEQ multiplex PCR; TCRdb's table is partial and in-frame only. This sample has over 85,000 clones, with over 85% found just once. As to this clone: What it recognizes is unknown.

Germline values: CDR1 DFQATT, CDR2 SNEGSKA (reference sequence). V lost 6 bases to trimming and J lost 4 bases, with 10 bases between them. This CDR3 contains 11 residues. V is TRBV20-1 and J is TRBJ2-7, with D unclear. The sequencing used peripheral blood, collected 28 days after the second AZD1222 dose. The sequence came from an adult who received the AZD1222 COVID-19 vaccine. CDR3 region: CSAPSGYEQYF. CDR3 bases: TGCAGTGCGCCTTCTGGGTACGAGCAGTACTTC.